This is a list of T cell receptor beta chains from one sample in a study of cytomegalovirus exposure and HLA in healthy donors. Repertoires were generated with immunoSEQ multiplex PCR, while TCRdb's copy carries only in-frame clones and drops some. The sample lists 300,000 or so clones; approximately 91% were seen once. The sequencing sample was made of PBMCs. The receptors shown here come from a man aged 30 to 45 in good health and CMV-seronegative. Each CDR3 is given with its conserved first and last residue. The D gene is left open where the match is weak. Clone size is given for some rows only: seen once, a few or many times, or a class if the clone is expanded.

V	size	D	CDR3
TRBV5-1	NA	NA	CASTLGARQNSPLHF
TRBV6-5	NA	NA	CASSYAPQGPPLHF
TRBV14	NA	NA	CASSQGLPRGPGSSYNSPLHF
TRBV18	NA	NA	CASSDISNYGYTF
TRBV6-5	NA	NA	CASSYYVRDMNEKLFF
TRBV7-8	NA	NA	CASSLGFGGYEKLFF
TRBV5-4	NA	NA	CASSWEDAGEAFF
TRBV5-1	NA	NA	CASSYGSVGGYTF
TRBV9	NA	TRBD2	CASSPFGGGNNEQFF
TRBV5-1	NA	TRBD1	CASRTGGMYGYTF
TRBV7-9	NA	TRBD1	CASSSRTRGLSTDTQYF
TRBV20-1	few	TRBD2	CSRGVGYEQYF
TRBV27	NA	NA	CASMGRVTAPNSPLHF
TRBV5-1	NA	TRBD1	CASSLVGGANYGYTF
TRBV27	NA	NA	CASSLSGGRFNTEAFF
TRBV30	NA	NA	CAWSGWGLSGNTIYF
TRBV6-4	few	NA	CASSDFFSGGADTGELFF
TRBV27	once	NA	CASSPNVYEQYF
TRBV27	NA	NA	CASSPMRYQETQYF